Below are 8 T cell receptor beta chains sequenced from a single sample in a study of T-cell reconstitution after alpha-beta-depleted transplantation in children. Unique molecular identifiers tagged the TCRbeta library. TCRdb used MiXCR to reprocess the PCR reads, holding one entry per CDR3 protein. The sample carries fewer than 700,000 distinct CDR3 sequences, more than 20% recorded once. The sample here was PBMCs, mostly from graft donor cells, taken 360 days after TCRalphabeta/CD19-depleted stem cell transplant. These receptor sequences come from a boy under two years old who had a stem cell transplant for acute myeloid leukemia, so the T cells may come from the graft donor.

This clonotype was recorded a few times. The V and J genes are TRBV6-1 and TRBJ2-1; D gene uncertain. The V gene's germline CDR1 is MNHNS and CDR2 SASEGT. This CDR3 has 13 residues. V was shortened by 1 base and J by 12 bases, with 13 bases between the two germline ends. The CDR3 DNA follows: TGTGCCAGCAGTGAAGTCCCCAGACAAGGGCAGTTCTTC. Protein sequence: CASSEVPRQGQFF.

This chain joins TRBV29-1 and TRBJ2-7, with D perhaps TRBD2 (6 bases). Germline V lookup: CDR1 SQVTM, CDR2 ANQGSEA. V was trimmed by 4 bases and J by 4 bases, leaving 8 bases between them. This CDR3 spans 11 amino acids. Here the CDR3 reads CSVVGRYEQYF. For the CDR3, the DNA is TGCAGCGTTGTAGGGAGGTACGAGCAGTACTTC.

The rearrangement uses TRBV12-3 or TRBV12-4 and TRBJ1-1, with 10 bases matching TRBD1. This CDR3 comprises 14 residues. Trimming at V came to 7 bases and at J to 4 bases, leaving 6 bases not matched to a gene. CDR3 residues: CASTPDRGSTEAFF. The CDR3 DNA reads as TGTGCCAGCACCCCGGACAGGGGGAGCACTGAAGCTTTCTTT.

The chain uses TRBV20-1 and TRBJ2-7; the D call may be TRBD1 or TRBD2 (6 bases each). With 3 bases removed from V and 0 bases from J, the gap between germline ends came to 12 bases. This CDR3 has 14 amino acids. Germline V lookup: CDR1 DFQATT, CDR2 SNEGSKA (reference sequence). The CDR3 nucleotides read TGCAGTGCTAGGGGGGCCGGGAGCTCCTACGAGCAGTACGTC. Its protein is CSARGAGSSYEQYV.

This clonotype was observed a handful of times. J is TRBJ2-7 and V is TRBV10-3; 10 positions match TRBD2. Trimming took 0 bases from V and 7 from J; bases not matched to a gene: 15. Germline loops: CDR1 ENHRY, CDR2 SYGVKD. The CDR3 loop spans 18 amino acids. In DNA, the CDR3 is TGTGCCATCAGTGAGTCTTTCCGGACTAGCGGCCGCCCTGGAGAGCAGTACTTC. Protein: CAISESFRTSGRPGEQYF.

CDR3 bases: TGTGCCAGCAGTCCCCGGGGACAGGGCCTAGTCTACAATGAGCAGTTCTTC. Protein: CASSPRGQGLVYNEQFF. The chain links TRBV6-1 to TRBJ2-1; 9 bases are shared with TRBD1. Germline CDR1 reads MNHNS; CDR2 reads SASEGT. V was clipped by 5 bases and J by 3 bases; unmatched bases: 11. CDR3 length: 17 amino acids.

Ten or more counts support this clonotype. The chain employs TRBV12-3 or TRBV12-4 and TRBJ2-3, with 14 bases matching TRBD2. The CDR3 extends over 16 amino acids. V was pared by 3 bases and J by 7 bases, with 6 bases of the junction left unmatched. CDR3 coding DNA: TGTGCCAGCAGTTTGACTAGCGGGGGGGCTAAAAATACGCAGTATTTT. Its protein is CASSLTSGGAKNTQYF.

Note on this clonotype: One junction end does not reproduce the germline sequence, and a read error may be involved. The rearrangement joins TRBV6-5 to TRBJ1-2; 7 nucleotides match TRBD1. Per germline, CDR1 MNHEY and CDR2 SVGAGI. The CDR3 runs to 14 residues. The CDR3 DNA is TGTGCCAGCAGTTACTCGATAGGAGGCCGGGACAGAAGCTTC. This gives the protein CASSYSIGGRDRSF.